The 8 T cell receptor beta chains reported below all come from one sample, sequenced in a study of blood T cell repertoires in COVID-19. Using immunoSEQ multiplex PCR, the repertoire was profiled, and TCRdb retains in-frame clones only, with some absent. This sample has 150,000 to 200,000 clones, with approximately 86% found just once. Sequencing was performed on peripheral blood. These receptors all come from a woman older than 75 in a cohort sampled during active or convalescent COVID-19.

This clone was detected only a few times. The chain uses TRBV5-4 and TRBJ1-2; 7 bases fit TRBD1. V gave up 3 bases and J gave up 5 bases; unmatched junction bases: 7. The CDR3 is made up of 14 amino acids. Germline CDR1 reads SGHNT; CDR2 reads YYREEE (reference sequence). The CDR3 protein is CASSSETGFYGYTF. Here the CDR3 DNA reads TGTGCCAGCAGCTCCGAGACAGGGTTTTATGGCTACACCTTC.

The count of this clone is one. This chain connects TRBV4-3 to TRBJ1-5, with TRBD1 identical over 7 bases. Unmatched junction bases numbered 6, after V lost 5 bases and J lost 5 bases. The CDR3 is 14 residues long. Per germline, CDR1 LGHNA and CDR2 YSLEER. CDR3 in DNA: TGCGCCAGCAGCTACGACAGGGTCGATCAGCCCCAGCATTTT. Amino acid sequence: CASSYDRVDQPQHF.

V gene TRBV12-5 combines with J gene TRBJ2-3; 7 bases match TRBD2. The CDR3 runs 13 residues. Germline-derived CDR1 and CDR2 are LGHNT and FRNRAP. J was trimmed by 1 base and V by 7 bases; bases with no gene match: 2. CDR3 DNA sequence: TGTGCTAGTGCAACTAGCGGCACAGATACGCAGTATTTT. Translation gives CASATSGTDTQYF.

The chain uses TRBV19 and TRBJ2-2, with D perhaps matching TRBD1 (6 bases). The CDR3 contains 14 residues. V was clipped by 7 bases and J by 4 bases, with 13 bases between them. From germline, CDR1 is LNHDA and CDR2 SQIVND (reference sequence). CDR3 in DNA: TGTGCCAGTACCCCACTACAGGGCACCGGGGAGCTGTTTTTT. Protein sequence: CASTPLQGTGELFF.

The chain is built from TRBV30 and TRBJ2-7; TRBD2 might be the D (6 bases). This CDR3 is built from 12 residues. The germline CDR1 and CDR2 sequences are GTSNPN and SVGIG (reference sequence). The germline V and J ends were trimmed by 7 bases and 1 base, with 11 bases remaining between them. The CDR3 sequence: CALGRGSYEQYF. The CDR3 DNA reads TGTGCCTTGGGACGGGGGTCCTACGAGCAGTACTTC.

The genes are TRBV11-3 and TRBJ2-1, with 15 bases lining up with TRBD2. From germline, CDR1 is SGHNT and CDR2 YENEEA. The J segment lost 5 bases and the V segment lost 5 bases, leaving 7 bases of the junction unmatched. The CDR3 runs 17 residues. CDR3 residues: CASSPWGTSGGHNEQFF. As DNA, the CDR3 is TGTGCCAGCAGCCCGTGGGGGACTAGCGGGGGGCACAATGAGCAGTTCTTC.

The V and J genes are TRBV5-1 and TRBJ2-3; 15 bases are a match to TRBD2. The junction had 6 bases not matched to a gene; V was cut back by 4 bases and J by 0 bases. The CDR3 extends over 18 amino acids. Germline V gene lookup returns CDR1 SGHRS and CDR2 YFSETQ. The CDR3 protein is CASSPGLAGGPSTDTQYF. CDR3 DNA: TGCGCCAGCAGCCCAGGACTAGCGGGAGGGCCTAGCACAGATACGCAGTATTTT.

The chain carries TRBV19 and TRBJ1-2, with D possibly being TRBD1 (6 bases). The germline gives CDR1 LNHDA, CDR2 SQIVND (reference sequence). This CDR3 spans 16 amino acids. V lost 3 bases and J 5 bases, leaving 19 bases between the germline ends. In nucleotides, the CDR3 is TGTGCCAGTAGTATGCCGGGGGGCGCGGACTGGTATGGCTACACCTTC. It encodes CASSMPGGADWYGYTF.